The 27 T cell receptor beta chains below were found in one sample sequenced in a study of blood T cell repertoires in COVID-19. Sequencing used immunoSEQ multiplex PCR; TCRdb keeps in-frame clones, though not all of them. The data hold about 200,000 clones, with 89% observed a single time. Material: PBMCs or T cells enriched from blood (not recorded which). The receptor source for this set is a woman in her 30s with acute COVID-19.

The CDR3: CASSVTRNTEAFF. The CDR3 DNA reads TGTGCCAGTAGTGTGACAAGGAACACTGAAGCTTTCTTT. The chain links TRBV19 to TRBJ1-1; D unclear. Germline assignment: CDR1 LNHDA and CDR2 SQIVND (reference sequence). The CDR3 is made up of 13 amino acids. Trimming shortened V by 5 bases and J by 1 base, and 8 bases separated the two germline ends.

This clone was observed once. The chain recombines TRBV4-1 with TRBJ2-7; weak D call: TRBD2 (5 bases). V was cut by 0 bases and J by 0 bases, with 15 bases left in between. CDR1 MGHRA and CDR2 YSYEKL come from the germline V gene. The CDR3 sequence is 17 residues long. CDR3 nucleotide sequence: TGCGCCAGCAGCCAAGATCTGGAGGAAGCCAGCTCCTACGAGCAGTACTTC. It yields the protein CASSQDLEEASSYEQYF.

With respect to this clone: Since a much larger clone is just one base distant, this may be a read error. The CDR3 sequence is CASSLAGRNTEAFF. CDR3 bases: TGTGCCAGCAGCTTAGCAGGGAGGAACACTGAAGCTTTCTTT. V is TRBV7-9 and J is TRBJ1-1; no clear D. Deletions cut 0 bases from V and 1 base from J, with 6 bases between. Germline loops: CDR1 SEHNR, CDR2 FQNEAQ (reference sequence). The CDR3 loop spans 14 amino acids. Full variable domain (missing parts from reference TRBV7-9 and TRBJ1-1): DTGVSQNPRHKITKRGQNVTFRCDPISEHNRLYWYRQTLGQGPEFLTYFQNEAQLEKSRLLSDRFSAERPKGSFSTLEIQRTEQGDSAMYLCASSLAGRNTEAFFGQGTRLTVV.

The V and J genes are TRBV5-1 and TRBJ2-7; a possible D gene is TRBD1 (6 bases). From germline, CDR1 is SGHRS and CDR2 YFSETQ. V was pared by 0 bases and J by 3 bases, with 19 bases between. The CDR3 consists of 17 residues. CDR3: CASSLATSYDRFYEQYF. DNA of the CDR3: TGCGCCAGCAGCTTGGCCACCTCGTATGACAGGTTCTACGAGCAGTACTTC.

This clone appeared once. V usage is TRBV5-4 and J usage is TRBJ1-3; D call uncertain. Germline V gives CDR1 SGHNT, CDR2 YYREEE (reference sequence). The CDR3 has 18 amino acids. V was clipped by 0 bases and J by 2 bases, with 18 bases between them. CDR3: CASSLEAGTPYPGNTIYF. CDR3 nucleotide sequence: TGTGCCAGCAGCTTGGAGGCAGGTACACCTTACCCTGGAAACACCATATATTTT.

The V call is TRBV5-6, the J call TRBJ1-1; 9 bases line up with TRBD1. Germline V gives CDR1 SGHDT, CDR2 YYEEEE. V shed 4 bases, J shed 4 bases, and the junction held 5 bases outside the gene matches. The CDR3 runs 14 residues. In DNA, the CDR3 is TGTGCCAGCAGCCCCGGGACAGGGATCACTGAAGCTTTCTTT. This gives the protein CASSPGTGITEAFF. The full variable domain, in which reference TRBV5-6 and TRBJ1-1 provide the parts outside the CDR3, is DAGVTQSPTHLIKTRGQQVTLRCSPKSGHDTVSWYQQALGQGPQFIFQYYEEEERQRGNFPDRFSGHQFPNYSSELNVNALLLGDSALYLCASSPGTGITEAFFGQGTRLTVV.

In its sample, this clone was seen a few times. This chain connects TRBV7-9 to TRBJ1-2; D ambiguous. CDR3 length: 14 amino acids. In germline, CDR1 is SEHNR, CDR2 FQNEAQ (reference sequence). Between the trimmed V and J ends, which lost 5 bases and 7 bases, there was a span of 17 bases. The CDR3 coding sequence is TGTGCCAGCAGCGCTCCGAGCGGGGTTGGTGGCTACACCTTC. Its protein is CASSAPSGVGGYTF.

This chain uses TRBV15 with TRBJ1-1; 7 bases map to TRBD1. Germline CDR1 is LNHNV and CDR2 is YYDKDF (reference sequence). After removal of 5 bases from V and 1 base from J, the junction contained 4 bases not matched to a gene. This CDR3 is 14 amino acids long. CDR3 amino acids: CATSAHRGNTEAFF. CDR3 DNA sequence: TGTGCCACCAGCGCACACAGGGGGAACACTGAAGCTTTCTTT.

The V gene is TRBV18, the J gene TRBJ1-1; no firm D call. This CDR3 is built from 14 residues. Germline lookup yields CDR1 KGHSH and CDR2 LQKENI. V was pared by 3 bases and J by 0 bases, with 8 bases between. The CDR3 loop is CASSPTRMNTEAFF. The CDR3, as DNA: TGTGCCAGCTCACCCACCAGGATGAACACTGAAGCTTTCTTT. Together with reference TRBV18 and TRBJ1-1, the CDR3 gives the full variable domain: NAGVMQNPRHLVRRRGQEARLRCSPMKGHSHVYWYRQLPEEGLKFMVYLQKENIIDESGMPKERFSAEFPKEGPSILRIQQVVRGDSAAYFCASSPTRMNTEAFFGQGTRLTVV.

The V call is TRBV30, the J call TRBJ2-7; TRBD1 agrees at 8 bases. This CDR3 comprises 13 residues. V lost 1 base and J lost 10; bases outside the gene matches: 9. The germline V gene encodes CDR1 GTSNPN and CDR2 SVGIG (reference sequence). CDR3 amino acids: CAWSGAGGPHQYF. The CDR3 DNA follows: TGTGCCTGGAGTGGTGCAGGGGGCCCGCACCAGTACTTC.

V gene TRBV7-8 combines with J gene TRBJ2-1; 7 bases agree with TRBD2. There are 14 residues in the CDR3. V shed 0 bases, J shed 10 bases, and the junction held 6 bases outside the gene matches. CDR1 is SGHVS and CDR2 is FQNEAQ in the germline V gene. In nucleotides, the CDR3 is TGTGCCAGCAGCTTAGCGCTGGGAGGGCTAGAGCAGTTCTTC. Its protein is CASSLALGGLEQFF.

This clone was detected only once. The chain joins TRBV23-1 to TRBJ2-1, with 9 bases identical to TRBD1. TRBV23-1 belongs to the ORF category, with a function that is uncertain. CDR3 length: 18 amino acids. After removal of 3 bases from V and 5 bases from J, the junction contained 14 bases not matched to a gene. CDR3 bases: TGCGCCAGCAGTCATCCGACCTGGACAGGGGAGGGCAACAATGAGCAGTTCTTC. Protein sequence: CASSHPTWTGEGNNEQFF.

This chain links TRBV7-3 with TRBJ1-6; 7 bases map to TRBD1. With 0 bases clipped from V and 10 bases from J, the junction kept 9 bases outside the gene matches. The length of the CDR3 is 16 residues. Germline CDR1 is SGHTA and CDR2 is FQGTGA. This CDR3 reads CASSLTPATGLSPLHF. The CDR3 DNA is TGTGCCAGCAGCTTAACCCCCGCGACAGGGCTCTCACCCCTCCACTTT.

V is TRBV12-3 or TRBV12-4 and J is TRBJ1-2; tentatively, D is TRBD1 (5 bases). V was clipped by 7 bases and J by 4 bases, with 13 bases between them. The CDR3 totals 13 residues. CDR3: CASKSQGRYGYTF. As DNA, the CDR3 is TGTGCCAGCAAATCCCAGGGCCGCTATGGCTACACCTTC.

V gene TRBV4-1 combines with J gene TRBJ2-1, with D tentatively TRBD2 (6 bases). The length of the CDR3 is 16 residues. Germline loops: CDR1 MGHRA, CDR2 YSYEKL. V lost 0 bases to trimming and J lost 1 base, with 10 bases between them. CDR3 amino acids: CASSQEPGVSYNEQFF. CDR3 bases: TGCGCCAGCAGCCAAGAGCCGGGGGTTTCCTACAATGAGCAGTTCTTC.

This clone was counted only a few times. At the DNA level, this CDR3 is encoded by other sequences in the same sample as well. This chain links TRBV19 with TRBJ1-5; no clear D. Germline assignment: CDR1 LNHDA and CDR2 SQIVND (reference sequence). The CDR3 is made up of 15 amino acids. Deletions cut 2 bases from V and 2 bases from J, with 10 bases between. In DNA, the CDR3 is TGTGCCAGTAGTATACCGGGGTTCGGCAATCAGCCCCAGCATTTT. This translates into CASSIPGFGNQPQHF.

The chain joins TRBV28 to TRBJ2-2, with a possible D match to TRBD2 (7 bases). This CDR3 is 15 amino acids long. V was pared by 5 bases and J by 4 bases, with 14 bases between. Germline V gene data show CDR1 as MDHEN and CDR2 as SYDVKM. CDR3 in amino acids: CASSVQGGSTGELFF. DNA for the CDR3: TGTGCCAGCAGTGTACAGGGAGGGAGCACCGGGGAGCTGTTTTTT.

The chain couples TRBV7-3 to TRBJ1-6, with 9 bases identical to TRBD1. J gave up 10 bases and V 6 bases, and 7 bases lay outside the gene matches. The CDR3 extends over 14 amino acids. Germline V CDR1 and CDR2: SGHTA, FQGTGA. The CDR3 is CASSLDRGSSPLHF. CDR3 in DNA: TGTGCCAGCAGTCTGGACAGGGGAAGCTCACCCCTCCACTTT.

The gene calls are TRBV27 and TRBJ1-2, with TRBD1 as a possible D gene (6 bases). Trimming left V 3 bases short and J 4 bases short, with 15 bases between. This CDR3 has 15 residues. The V gene's germline CDR1 is MNHEY and CDR2 SMNVEV (reference sequence). Here the CDR3 DNA reads TGTGCCAGCAGTTTCCCCGGACAGTCCTTCTATGGCTACACCTTC. Translated, it gives CASSFPGQSFYGYTF.

The V call is TRBV28, the J call TRBJ1-4, with a weak D call TRBD1 (5 bases). This CDR3 has 14 amino acids. Per the germline V gene, CDR1 is MDHEN and CDR2 is SYDVKM. V was shortened by 7 bases and J by 8 bases, with 17 bases between the two germline ends. The CDR3 bases are TGTGCCAGCAACCCGGCAGGGTCGGTAGAAAAACTGTTTTTT. Protein product: CASNPAGSVEKLFF.

V is TRBV7-6 and J is TRBJ2-7; possible D gene TRBD1, 6 bases. The V gene's germline CDR1 is SGHVS and CDR2 FNYEAQ. CDR3 size: 15 residues. V lost 2 bases to trimming and J lost 3 bases, with 14 bases between them. CDR3 loop: CASSLSGQGSYEQYF. The CDR3 DNA is TGTGCCAGCAGCTTATCGGGGCAGGGGAGCTACGAGCAGTACTTC.

The rearrangement uses TRBV9 and TRBJ2-1, with 8 bases that match TRBD2. Germline V gene sequence: CDR1 SGDLS, CDR2 YYNGEE. The CDR3 is 16 residues long. J was trimmed by 6 bases and V by 3 bases; bases with no gene match: 11. The CDR3 sequence: CASSDHPGLGPNEQFF. CDR3 DNA sequence: TGTGCCAGCAGCGATCATCCGGGACTAGGACCCAATGAGCAGTTCTTC.

The genes are TRBV19 and TRBJ1-5, with 9 bases that match TRBD1. Germline V gene data show CDR1 as LNHDA and CDR2 as SQIVND (reference sequence). CDR3 length: 15 residues. Trimming cost V 7 bases and J 7 bases; bases outside gene matches: 11. The CDR3 DNA sequence: TGTGCCAGTACAGCGGGGGACAGGGTTAAGCAGCCCCAGCATTTT. Translated: CASTAGDRVKQPQHF. Drawing the rest from reference TRBV19 and TRBJ1-5, the complete variable domain is DGGITQSPKYLFRKEGQNVTLSCEQNLNHDAMYWYRQDPGQGLRLIYYSQIVNDFQKGDIAEGYSVSREKKESFPLTVTSAQKNPTAFYLCASTAGDRVKQPQHFGDGTRLSIL.

This rearrangement joins TRBV27 to TRBJ2-7, with a weak D call TRBD2 (5 bases). Looked up from germline, CDR1 is MNHEY and CDR2 is SMNVEV (reference sequence). V was shortened by 3 bases and J by 6 bases, with 6 bases between the two germline ends. The CDR3 covers 11 residues. CDR3 DNA sequence: TGTGCCAGCAGTTTGGGGAGCGAGCAGTACTTC. Its protein is CASSLGSEQYF.

The gene calls are TRBV27 and TRBJ1-1, with D possibly TRBD1 on 6 matching bases. The CDR3 length is 17 residues. Germline CDR1 and CDR2: MNHEY and SMNVEV (reference sequence). Trimming shortened V by 5 bases and J by 0 bases, and 19 bases separated the two germline ends. CDR3 sequence (DNA): TGTGCCAGCAGTCTTGCTGCCTCGGGGGGCATGAACACTGAAGCTTTCTTT. As protein: CASSLAASGGMNTEAFF.

The J gene is TRBJ2-7, the V gene TRBV5-8, with D possibly being TRBD1 (5 bases). Trimming took 1 base from V and 2 from J, leaving 10 bases between them. From germline, CDR1 is SGHTS and CDR2 YDEGEE. The CDR3 runs to 14 residues. The CDR3 DNA reads TGTGCCAGCAGCTTGAGGGGCCTACCCTACGAGCAGTACTTC. It encodes CASSLRGLPYEQYF. Using reference TRBV5-8 and TRBJ2-7 for the parts outside the CDR3, the full variable domain is EAGVTQSPTHLIKTRGQQATLRCSPISGHTSVYWYQQALGLGLQFLLWYDEGEERNRGNFPPRFSGRQFPNYSSELNVNALELEDSALYLCASSLRGLPYEQYFGPGTRLTVT.

This clone came up once. The rearrangement links TRBV7-2 to TRBJ1-1, with TRBD1 identical over 7 bases. Germline assignment: CDR1 SGHTA and CDR2 FQGNSA. V shed 4 bases, J shed 1 base, and the junction held 6 bases outside the gene matches. This CDR3 region has 15 residues. The CDR3 reads CASSSDRVGNTEAFF. CDR3 bases: TGTGCCAGCAGCTCCGACAGGGTCGGGAACACTGAAGCTTTCTTT.